This TCR beta chain stems from a study of T cell repertoires in cytomegalovirus infection. Background on the study: It was recently identified HLA-C-restricted and well-studied HLA-B-restricted CMV epitopes that the study used.

Worth noting for this clonotype: What it recognizes is unknown.

There are 17 residues in the CDR3. The junction had 10 bases not matched to a gene; V was cut back by 3 bases and J by 2 bases. Germline CDR1 is SGHNT and CDR2 is YENEEA. Via MiXCR, TCRdb re-called the reads, giving one row per CDR3 protein. The data hold some 940,000 distinct CDR3 sequences, with around 32% observed a single time. This sample comprised cultured CD8+ T cells from PBMCs, obtained from culture after CMV antigen stimulation. The rearrangement joins TRBV11-3 to TRBJ2-1, with 7 positions matching TRBD2. The sequence was obtained from a human donor in good health (CMV status not recorded). Some clones in this sample may be carry-over from other donors' samples. As DNA, the CDR3 is TGTGCCAGCAGCTTTCACCCCCGACTAGCTCCCTACAATGAGCAGTTCTTC. It encodes CASSFHPRLAPYNEQFF. The full variable domain, in which reference TRBV11-3 and TRBJ2-1 provide the parts outside the CDR3, is EAGVVQSPRYKIIEKKQPVAFWCNPISGHNTLYWYLQNLGQGPELLIRYENEEAVDDSQLPKDRFSAERLKGVDSTLKIQPAELGDSAVYLCASSFHPRLAPYNEQFFGPGTRLTVL.